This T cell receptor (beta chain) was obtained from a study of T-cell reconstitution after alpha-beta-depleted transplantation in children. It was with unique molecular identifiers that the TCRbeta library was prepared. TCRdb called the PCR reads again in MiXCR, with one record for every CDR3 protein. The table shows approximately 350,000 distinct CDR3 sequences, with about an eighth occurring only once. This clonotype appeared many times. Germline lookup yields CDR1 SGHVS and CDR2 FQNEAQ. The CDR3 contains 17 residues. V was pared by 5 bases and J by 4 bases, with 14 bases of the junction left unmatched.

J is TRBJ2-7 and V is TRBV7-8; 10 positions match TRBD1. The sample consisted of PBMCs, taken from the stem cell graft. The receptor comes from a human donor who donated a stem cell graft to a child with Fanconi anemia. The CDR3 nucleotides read TGTGCCAGCAGCCCTGGATATGGGACAGGGGACAAATACGAGCAGTACGTC. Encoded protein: CASSPGYGTGDKYEQYV.